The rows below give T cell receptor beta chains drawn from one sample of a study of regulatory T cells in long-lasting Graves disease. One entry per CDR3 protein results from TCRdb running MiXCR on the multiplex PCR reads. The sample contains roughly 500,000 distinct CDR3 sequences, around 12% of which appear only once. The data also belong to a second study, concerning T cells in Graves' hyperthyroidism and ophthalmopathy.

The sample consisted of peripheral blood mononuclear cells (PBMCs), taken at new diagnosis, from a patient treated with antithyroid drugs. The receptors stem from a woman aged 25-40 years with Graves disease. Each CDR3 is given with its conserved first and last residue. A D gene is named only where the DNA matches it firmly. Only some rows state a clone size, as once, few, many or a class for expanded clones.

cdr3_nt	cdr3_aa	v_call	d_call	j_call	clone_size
TGTGCCAGCAGTTACTCTTTCCCGGGCAACTATGGCTACACCTTC	CASSYSFPGNYGYTF	TRBV6-5	.	TRBJ1-2	many
TGTGCCAGTAGTATAGGGAGGATGGGGATGTTAGCCAAAAACATTCAGTACTTC	CASSIGRMGMLAKNIQYF	TRBV19	.	TRBJ2-4	few
TGTGCCAGCAGCTTAGGTATCCTGGGGCTAACTTATGGCTACACCTTC	CASSLGILGLTYGYTF	TRBV11-2	.	TRBJ1-2	many
TGTGCCAGCAGCGTGGGGACAGGGTTGTTCGCCGGGGAGCTGTTTTTT	CASSVGTGLFAGELFF	TRBV9	TRBD1	TRBJ2-2	many
TGTGCCATCAGGGTTACCGGGACAGGGGCTGCAACTAATGAAAAACTGTTTTTT	CAIRVTGTGAATNEKLFF	TRBV10-3	TRBD1	TRBJ1-4	.
TGTGCCAGCAGCTTCGTCGTAGCCAAAAACATTCAGTACTTC	CASSFVVAKNIQYF	TRBV7-2	.	TRBJ2-4	many
TGTGCCAGCAGTGCCATGGACTCCCGGGGAGCCAAAAACATTCAGTACTTC	CASSAMDSRGAKNIQYF	TRBV27	.	TRBJ2-4	many
TGCGCCAGCAGCCGACGGACAGGATCTGAAGCTTTCTTT	CASSRRTGSEAFF	TRBV4-1	TRBD1	TRBJ1-1	.
TGCGCCAGCAGCCAAGAATACCAGAGCTCTGGAAACACCATATATTTT	CASSQEYQSSGNTIYF	TRBV4-1	.	TRBJ1-3	many
TGTGCCAGCAGCACAGATACGCAGTATTTT	CASSTDTQYF	TRBV28	.	TRBJ2-3	many
TGCGCCAGCAGCCTCCAGGGGCAGGGCCAGCCCCAGCATTTT	CASSLQGQGQPQHF	TRBV5-1	.	TRBJ1-5	many
TGTGCCAGCAGCTACCAGGGACAGGGCTTGGGTGAGCAGTTCTTC	CASSYQGQGLGEQFF	TRBV7-9	TRBD1	TRBJ2-1	few
TGTGCCACCAGCTTTGACGTCTATAGCAATCAGCCCCAGCATTTT	CATSFDVYSNQPQHF	TRBV15	.	TRBJ1-5	many
TGTGCCACCAGTGACCTCAGGACAGGATCCTACAATGAGCAGTTCTTC	CATSDLRTGSYNEQFF	TRBV24-1	TRBD1	TRBJ2-1	few
TGTGCCAGCAGTTCACAGGGATTTGGTCTCACTGAAGCTTTCTTT	CASSSQGFGLTEAFF	TRBV12-3/TRBV12-4	.	TRBJ1-1	few
TGTGCCAGCAGCGGACAGGGGGCGTCTGGCTACACCTTC	CASSGQGASGYTF	TRBV2	TRBD1	TRBJ1-2	many
TGTGCCAGCAGTTTATATGCGGATACGCAGTATTTT	CASSLYADTQYF	TRBV28	.	TRBJ2-3	few
TGTGCCAGCAGACCAGGGGGGAATAAACCCTACGAGCAGTACTTC	CASRPGGNKPYEQYF	TRBV2	.	TRBJ2-7	many
TGTGCCAGCAGAAAGACAGGCGGGTTCTACGAGCAGTACTTC	CASRKTGGFYEQYF	TRBV7-2	.	TRBJ2-7	many
TGCAGTGCTAGAGGAGGGGGCGCCTATCAGCCCCAGCATTTT	CSARGGGAYQPQHF	TRBV20-1	TRBD1	TRBJ1-5	few
TGTGCCACCAGCAGAGATAGGGCTAGCGGGAGCAAAAGGGACGGGGAGCTGTTTTTT	CATSRDRASGSKRDGELFF	TRBV15	TRBD2	TRBJ2-2	.
TGTGCCAGCAGTTTATATGCGGACAGTACCTTTTTATCCTTC	CASSLYADSTFLSF	TRBV6-2/TRBV6-3	.	TRBJ2-7	few
TGCGCCAGCAGCGGGTACAGGGGCACCGGGGAGCTGTTTTTT	CASSGYRGTGELFF	TRBV4-1	TRBD1	TRBJ2-2	.
TGCAGTGCCGGACAGTCAATCTCCTACAATGAGCAGTTCTTC	CSAGQSISYNEQFF	TRBV20-1	.	TRBJ2-1	many
TGTGCCAGCAGTTTAGGTAGCGGGAGGGCCGGCGGAAAGACCCAGTACTTC	CASSLGSGRAGGKTQYF	TRBV27	TRBD2	TRBJ2-5	few
TGTGCCAGCAGCTTCGGGCTCCTGGGCACAGATACGCAGTATTTT	CASSFGLLGTDTQYF	TRBV7-8	.	TRBJ2-3	.
TGTGCCAGCAGTGAAGGGCAGGGCAATCAGCCCCAGCATTTT	CASSEGQGNQPQHF	TRBV6-1	.	TRBJ1-5	many
TGTGCCACCTCGTGGACGGCGAGCTCCTACAATGAGCAGTTCTTC	CATSWTASSYNEQFF	TRBV19	.	TRBJ2-1	few
TGTGCCAGCAGCTTAGGCCCGGTCGCTGAGACCCAGTACTTC	CASSLGPVAETQYF	TRBV7-9	.	TRBJ2-5	many
TGTGCCAGCAGTTTAACAATATCAGGGGGCTACACCTTC	CASSLTISGGYTF	TRBV28	.	TRBJ1-2	many
TGTGCCATCAGTGAGAAAGAGGATGAAAAACTGTTTTTT	CAISEKEDEKLFF	TRBV10-3	.	TRBJ1-4	many
TGTGCCAGCAGTTACGGTTCTACTCCGTACCTGGAGACCCAGTACTTC	CASSYGSTPYLETQYF	TRBV6-2/TRBV6-3	.	TRBJ2-5	many
TGTGCCAGCAGCTTAACCTTGGGGGCTTACAATGAGCAGTTCTTC	CASSLTLGAYNEQFF	TRBV7-9	.	TRBJ2-1	.